The 13 T cell receptor beta chains below were found in one sample sequenced in a study of cytomegalovirus exposure and HLA in healthy donors. Produced via immunoSEQ multiplex PCR; TCRdb's table is partial and in-frame only. This table has under 200,000 clones, around 92% appearing once. Specimen: PBMCs. These receptor sequences come from a man aged 18 to 29 in good health and CMV-seropositive.

The rearrangement uses TRBV6-4 and TRBJ2-3, with 8 bases that match TRBD2. The CDR3 length is 16 residues. CDR1 is MRHNA, CDR2 SNTAGT, per germline. V was clipped by 6 bases and J by 5 bases; unmatched bases: 13. The DNA of the CDR3 is TGTGCCAGCAGCCTGAAAGCGGGAGATGGAAGAGATACGCAGTATTTT. Amino acids: CASSLKAGDGRDTQYF.

The V call is TRBV7-2, the J call TRBJ2-7; possible D gene TRBD1, 5 bases. V was clipped by 5 bases and J by 3 bases, with 20 bases between them. CDR3 length: 16 amino acids. The germline CDR1 and CDR2 sequences are SGHTA and FQGNSA. The CDR3 sequence is CASSPLGGQGVYEQYF. The CDR3 DNA reads TGTGCCAGCAGCCCACTTGGTGGGCAGGGCGTCTACGAGCAGTACTTC. Full variable domain (rest looked up from reference TRBV7-2 and TRBJ2-7): GAGVSQSPSNKVTEKGKDVELRCDPISGHTALYWYRQSLGQGLEFLIYFQGNSAPDKSGLPSDRFSAERTGGSVSTLTIQRTQQEDSAVYLCASSPLGGQGVYEQYFGPGTRLTVT.

Only one count was recorded for this clone. The gene calls are TRBV7-6 and TRBJ2-2; 10 nucleotides agree with TRBD2. This CDR3 is built from 14 residues. Trimming cost V 11 bases and J 5 bases; bases outside gene matches: 8. Germline V gene data show CDR1 as SGHVS and CDR2 as FNYEAQ. The CDR3 coding sequence is TGTGCCTGGGCTAGCGGGAGTTCAACCGGGGAGCTGTTTTTT. Its translation is CAWASGSSTGELFF.

The chain uses TRBV2 and TRBJ1-2, with 8 bases aligning to TRBD1. Trimming took 6 bases from V and 5 from J; bases not matched to a gene: 11. The CDR3 loop spans 15 amino acids. The germline gives CDR1 SNHLY, CDR2 FYNNEI. CDR3 sequence reads: CASSVIQQGGYGYTF. CDR3 coding DNA: TGTGCCAGCAGCGTTATCCAACAGGGGGGATATGGCTACACCTTC.

The chain is built from TRBV5-1 and TRBJ2-7; TRBD2 matches at 9 bases. The V gene's germline CDR1 is SGHRS and CDR2 YFSETQ. The CDR3 extends over 14 amino acids. With 0 bases clipped from V and 4 bases from J, the junction kept 2 bases outside the gene matches. CDR3 DNA: TGCGCCAGCAGCTTGGGCAGCGGGAGGTACGAGCAGTACTTC. Encoded protein: CASSLGSGRYEQYF.

This clone showed up just once. The chain employs TRBV5-1 and TRBJ2-4; weak D call: TRBD2 (6 bases). Germline values: CDR1 SGHRS, CDR2 YFSETQ. V shed 0 bases and J shed 8 bases, with 15 bases lying between them. The CDR3 runs to 15 residues. In DNA form, the CDR3 reads TGCGCCAGCAGCTTGGCAGGAGGGCCCCCCGACATTCAGTACTTC. Translation: CASSLAGGPPDIQYF. The entire variable domain, with the rest obtained from reference TRBV5-1 and TRBJ2-4, is as follows: KAGVTQTPRYLIKTRGQQVTLSCSPISGHRSVSWYQQTPGQGLQFLFEYFSETQRNKGNFPGRFSGRQFSNSRSEMNVSTLELGDSALYLCASSLAGGPPDIQYFGAGTRLSVL.

The rearrangement joins TRBV11-3 to TRBJ2-7; 7 bases agree with TRBD2. The CDR3 is 14 residues long. Germline-derived CDR1 and CDR2 are SGHNT and YENEEA. The trim removed 5 bases at V and 4 bases at J, leaving 8 bases unmatched. CDR3 DNA sequence: TGTGCCAGCAGCGCAGCAGCGGGAAGGTACGAGCAGTACTTC. This encodes CASSAAAGRYEQYF.

This clone has a single count. The chain links TRBV29-1 to TRBJ1-2; 7 bases match TRBD1. V lost 4 bases and J lost 4; bases outside the gene matches: 9. The CDR3 is made up of 14 amino acids. In germline, CDR1 is SQVTM, CDR2 ANQGSEA. The CDR3 here is CSVGGTEGFYGYTF. The CDR3 DNA sequence: TGCAGCGTTGGAGGGACAGAAGGATTCTATGGCTACACCTTC.

CDR3 in DNA: TGTGCCAGCAGCGACACTTTGAACACTGAAGCTTTCTTT. As protein: CASSDTLNTEAFF. The chain carries TRBV7-9 and TRBJ1-1; D gene ambiguous. The V end lost 5 bases, the J end lost 0 bases, and 7 bases lay between the germline ends. CDR1 is SEHNR and CDR2 is FQNEAQ in the germline V gene (reference sequence). This CDR3 spans 13 amino acids.

The V and J genes are TRBV27 and TRBJ2-5; 7 nucleotides agree with TRBD2. V shed 3 bases and J 5 bases; nucleotides not matched to a gene: 6. CDR3 length: 14 amino acids. Per the germline V gene, CDR1 is MNHEY and CDR2 is SMNVEV (reference sequence). DNA of the CDR3: TGTGCCAGCAGTTTCGTTATCGGGGGGGAGACCCAGTACTTC. It translates to CASSFVIGGETQYF.

The rearrangement joins TRBV5-4 to TRBJ2-1; 8 bases fit TRBD2. The CDR3 contains 15 residues. The J segment lost 4 bases and the V segment lost 0 bases, leaving 3 bases of the junction unmatched. Germline values: CDR1 SGHNT, CDR2 YYREEE (reference sequence). CDR3 bases: TGTGCCAGCAGCTTGGGCGGGGGGCGGTACAATGAGCAGTTCTTC. Translation gives CASSLGGGRYNEQFF. The full variable domain, completed using reference TRBV5-4 and TRBJ2-1, is ETGVTQSPTHLIKTRGQQVTLRCSSQSGHNTVSWYQQALGQGPQFIFQYYREEENGRGNFPPRFSGLQFPNYSSELNVNALELDDSALYLCASSLGGGRYNEQFFGPGTRLTVL.

The chain couples TRBV7-9 to TRBJ2-5; 8 bases line up with TRBD1. Germline V lookup: CDR1 SEHNR, CDR2 FQNEAQ (reference sequence). This CDR3 contains 14 residues. V trimming: 5 bases; J trimming: 4 bases; junction bases outside the gene matches: 6. CDR3 protein: CASSRRGRGETQYF. The CDR3, as DNA: TGTGCCAGCAGCCGCAGGGGGCGGGGAGAGACCCAGTACTTC. Using reference TRBV7-9 and TRBJ2-5 for the parts outside the CDR3, the full variable domain is DTGVSQNPRHKITKRGQNVTFRCDPISEHNRLYWYRQTLGQGPEFLTYFQNEAQLEKSRLLSDRFSAERPKGSFSTLEIQRTEQGDSAMYLCASSRRGRGETQYFGPGTRLLVL.

The chain links TRBV9 to TRBJ2-1; a weak D match, TRBD1 (5 bases). The CDR3 consists of 13 residues. Germline values: CDR1 SGDLS, CDR2 YYNGEE. The germline V and J ends were trimmed by 0 bases and 5 bases, with 6 bases remaining between them. The CDR3 is CASSVAGNNEQFF. The CDR3 DNA is TGTGCCAGCAGCGTAGCAGGGAACAATGAGCAGTTCTTC. Full variable domain (remainder filled in from reference TRBV9 and TRBJ2-1): DSGVTQTPKHLITATGQRVTLRCSPRSGDLSVYWYQQSLDQGLQFLIQYYNGEERAKGNILERFSAQQFPDLHSELNLSSLELGDSALYFCASSVAGNNEQFFGPGTRLTVL.